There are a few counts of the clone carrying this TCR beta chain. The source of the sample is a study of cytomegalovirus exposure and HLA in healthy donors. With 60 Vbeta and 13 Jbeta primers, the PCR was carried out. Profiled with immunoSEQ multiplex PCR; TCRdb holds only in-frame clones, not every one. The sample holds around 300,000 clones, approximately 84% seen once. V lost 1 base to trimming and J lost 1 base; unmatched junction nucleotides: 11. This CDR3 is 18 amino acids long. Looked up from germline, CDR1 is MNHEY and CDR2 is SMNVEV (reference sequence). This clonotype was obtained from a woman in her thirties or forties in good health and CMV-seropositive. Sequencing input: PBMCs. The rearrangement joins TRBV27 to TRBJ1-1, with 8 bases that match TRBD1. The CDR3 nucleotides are TGTGCCAGCAGTTTATACCCAGGGGGCACTTCTAAGAACACTGAAGCTTTCTTT. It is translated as CASSLYPGGTSKNTEAFF.